This T cell receptor (beta chain) was identified in a study of T cells after yellow fever vaccination. Whole-study context: Preparation of the low-cell-number fractions used SMART-Seq v4 Ultra Low Input.

Broader study findings: Only a small proportion of the clonotypes turned up in both the CD4 and the CD8 compartments, likely arising from convergent recombination.

Each CDR3 protein is one row after TCRdb ran MiXCR on the 5' RACE reads. The sample shows a few hundred thousand distinct CDR3 sequences, roughly 8% of them seen only once. The CDR3 is 15 amino acids. V was trimmed by 0 bases and J by 2 bases, leaving 11 bases between them. Germline CDR1 reads SGDLS; CDR2 reads YYNGEE. This clonotype has a handful of counts. Its target is not known. The input for sequencing was PBMCs, taken 35 to 50 days after the first yellow fever vaccination. The clonotype comes from a man aged 18 to 35 who received the YFV17D yellow fever vaccine. The rearrangement links TRBV9 to TRBJ1-2; D not resolved. The CDR3 sequence: CASSVASAVNYGYTF. The CDR3 DNA reads as TGTGCCAGCAGCGTAGCTTCGGCGGTGAACTATGGCTACACCTTC. Full variable domain (remainder filled in from reference TRBV9 and TRBJ1-2): DSGVTQTPKHLITATGQRVTLRCSPRSGDLSVYWYQQSLDQGLQFLIQYYNGEERAKGNILERFSAQQFPDLHSELNLSSLELGDSALYFCASSVASAVNYGYTFGSGTRLTVV.